This T cell receptor (beta chain) stems from a study of spatial heterogeneity in lung cancer (dated by TCRdb to between 2019 and 2020). About the study as a whole: Beta-chain transcripts were consistently detected in greater numbers than alpha-chain transcripts, which likely reflects a higher abundance of beta-chain transcripts. In non-small cell lung cancer, the study quantitatively compared TCR alpha and beta repertoires across several tumor regions, matched nontumor lung, and blood. In tumor regions, TCR transcript counts showed a strong correlation with a T cell transcriptional module score derived from matched bulk RNA-seq. In the raw uncorrected reads, each unique combination of TCR and UMI appeared more than ten times on average. Nonsynonymous mutation counts, determined by whole-exome sequencing of tumor tissue, were related to features of the TCR repertoire. At surgery, 220 tumor regions, around 65 matched nontumor lung samples and 56 PBMC samples were TCR-sequenced for both alpha and beta chains.

Sample time point, as interpreted from the label and publication: sample taken at primary tumor resection. Samples were obtained from roughly 72 patients with early-stage, untreated non-small cell lung cancer from the lung TRACERx cohort. Whole RNA extracted from tumor and nontumor lung tissue, or from cryopreserved PBMC samples, was used for TCR sequencing without cell sorting. Only patients with enough RNA available from two or more tumor regions were chosen for TCR sequencing. Before selection, tumor and adjacent nontumor lung specimens were reviewed by a lung pathologist. By how much of the sample it makes up, this clonotype is medium-sized (0.01 to 0.1%). The target of this receptor is not known. There are no base qualities to consult, and no much larger clone falls within one base. Here is what the overall study found, with its caveats: The tumor nonsynonymous mutation count correlated with the number of expanded alpha and beta TCRs within the tumor. Confirming at a functional level the hypothesis that regional TCRs recognize regional mutations was considered to require additional single-cell paired TCR alpha and beta sequencing. TCR-seq coverage of tumor T cells was estimated to be only 6% to 7.5% for alpha chains and 11% to 15% for beta chains. Counts of ubiquitous and regional expanded TCRs were found to correlate with counts of ubiquitous and regional nonsynonymous mutations, respectively.

The CDR3 has 11 amino acids, counting the end cysteine and phenylalanine. This entry keeps only the CDR3 DNA: 33 bases, framed from base 1. CDR1 and CDR2, looked up from the germline V gene, are SGHTA and FQGNSA. The V end loses 5 bases and the J end loses 7 bases, and a stretch of 6 bases separates them. Library creation used 5' RACE. Sequencing took place on a NextSeq 500. In the TCR library protocol, a unique molecular identifier was attached to each TCR cDNA molecule so that PCR and sequencing errors could be corrected. Per the authors' processing: TCR identification, UMI-based error correction and CDR3 extraction were performed with Decombinator tools. Expanded TCRs were defined as those above a frequency of 2 per 1,000, corresponding to the top 1% of the tumor frequency distribution. Expanded tumor TCRs were classed as regional if statistically deemed absent (corrected P<0.05) from at least one tumor region, otherwise ubiquitous. Renyi diversity was computed with the R vegan package after each repertoire had been subsampled 100 times to 5,000 TCRs. CDR3 similarity networks were built from amino acid triplet string-kernel similarity, connecting CDR3s with pairwise similarity above 0.82. TCRdb cleaned the public reads at Q25 with fastp, built clones with MiXCR and kept in-frame beta chains. Here each entry gathers all rows of one CDR3 protein and keeps the most common genes and DNA. The V and J calls shown here were made by TCRdb, not taken from the authors' results. The sample table records some 9,800 distinct CDR3 sequences; about 54% of these occur just once. The top ten hold around a quarter of the sample.

The specimen was lung tumor tissue, collected at surgery. This clonotype originated in a female donor with early-stage non-small cell lung cancer. The V and J genes are TRBV7-2 and TRBJ2-1; no confident D gene assignment can be made. The CDR3 protein sequence reads: CASSHMNEQFF. In nucleotides, the sequence is TGTGCCAGCAGCCATATGAATGAGCAGTTCTTC.